This T cell receptor beta chain was documented in a study of shared clonotypes between healthy human individuals. Study-wide context: A couple of female and a few male donors aged 18 to 49 were enrolled.

Study findings and constraints: An effect of sequencing depth on clonotype sharing among donors was expected.

TCRdb's table, derived via immunoSEQ multiplex PCR, lists solely in-frame clones and lacks some. The sample yields fewer than 550,000 clones, almost 80% seen once. V was pared by 7 bases and J by 3 bases, with 5 bases of the junction left unmatched. The germline CDR1 and CDR2 sequences are SNHLY and FYNNEI. The CDR3 runs 13 residues. Healthy and HIV-negative, the adult donors had no recent acute infections or vaccinations. Without sorting, samples used 75 million to 100 million PBMCs for genomic DNA. On this clone: Its specificity is unknown.

The chain joins TRBV2 to TRBJ2-7, with TRBD1 identical over 8 bases. The clonotype originates from a woman between 40 and 50 years old in good health. Some clones in this sample may be carry-over from other donors' samples. The sample taken for sequencing was PBMCs. CDR3 amino acids: CASINDRGYEQYF. DNA of the CDR3: TGTGCCAGCATAAACGACAGGGGCTACGAGCAGTACTTC.